One and the same sample provided the 9 T cell receptor beta chains below, sequenced in a study of identifying expanded T cells in peripheral blood. Here immunoSEQ multiplex PCR was the method, and the copy in TCRdb shows in-frame clones only, minus some. Among about 98,000 clones listed, around 89% were seen once. The sample was blood. Receptor source: a person aged 18 to 70 in good health.

The chain is built from TRBV12-5 and TRBJ1-2; tentatively, D is TRBD1 (5 bases). The germline CDR1 and CDR2 sequences are LGHNT and FRNRAP. CDR3 size: 13 residues. Trimming took 5 bases from V and 8 from J, leaving 15 bases between them. CDR3 DNA: TGTGCTAGTGGTAGAGACAGTTTCGGGGGCTACACCTTC. This encodes CASGRDSFGGYTF.

This sequence joins TRBV4-3 and TRBJ2-3; D is unclear. V lost 3 bases to trimming and J lost 3 bases, with 16 bases between them. Germline-derived CDR1 and CDR2 are LGHNA and YSLEER. The CDR3 runs to 16 residues. The chain's CDR3 is CASSHIGESRTDTQYF. CDR3 in DNA: TGCGCCAGCAGCCATATAGGAGAGTCCAGGACAGATACGCAGTATTTT.

V and J are TRBV28 and TRBJ2-7; 8 nucleotides match TRBD2. Germline values: CDR1 MDHEN, CDR2 SYDVKM. The CDR3 is made up of 15 amino acids. V gave up 5 bases and J gave up 1 base; unmatched junction bases: 7. CDR3 protein: CASSESGGLSYEQYF. The CDR3 DNA reads as TGTGCCAGCAGTGAGAGCGGGGGCTTATCCTACGAGCAGTACTTC.

The chain is built from TRBV30 and TRBJ1-1, with a tentative D call TRBD1 (5 bases). The germline V gene has CDR1 GTSNPN and CDR2 SVGIG (reference sequence). The CDR3 is 15 residues long. Trimming took off 3 bases at V and 5 bases at J, with 19 bases between the two ends. The CDR3 bases are TGTGCCTGGAGCGAACAGCGGGGGTGGAATACTGAAGCTTTCTTT. Amino acid sequence: CAWSEQRGWNTEAFF.

J is TRBJ2-3 and V is TRBV9; no definite D call. Between the trimmed V and J ends, which lost 2 bases and 0 bases, there was a span of 13 bases. The CDR3 runs to 16 residues. The germline V gene encodes CDR1 SGDLS and CDR2 YYNGEE. The CDR3 loop reads CASSVRGVTSTDTQYF. CDR3 in DNA: TGTGCCAGCAGCGTTAGAGGAGTTACTAGCACAGATACGCAGTATTTT. Variable domain in full (rest from reference TRBV9 and TRBJ2-3): DSGVTQTPKHLITATGQRVTLRCSPRSGDLSVYWYQQSLDQGLQFLIQYYNGEERAKGNILERFSAQQFPDLHSELNLSSLELGDSALYFCASSVRGVTSTDTQYFGPGTRLTVL.

As DNA, the CDR3 is TGTGCCAGCAGCGAACCCCAGGGGGCGATCGGCACTGAAGCTTTCTTT. Its translation: CASSEPQGAIGTEAFF. The chain has TRBV14 and TRBJ1-1; 8 positions agree with TRBD1. The CDR3 contains 16 residues. Germline V gene sequence: CDR1 SGHDN, CDR2 FVKESK. The V gene end was trimmed by 5 bases and the J gene end by 4 bases; junction bases not matched to a gene: 12.

The V gene is TRBV9, the J gene TRBJ2-2; D remains unclear. Trimming took off 3 bases at V and 0 bases at J, with 3 bases between the two ends. Germline V gives CDR1 SGDLS, CDR2 YYNGEE. This CDR3 is built from 13 residues. The CDR3 coding sequence is TGTGCCAGCAGCGGATCGAACACCGGGGAGCTGTTTTTT. It specifies CASSGSNTGELFF.

The chain is built from TRBV2 and TRBJ2-1; D not resolved. The germline V gene encodes CDR1 SNHLY and CDR2 FYNNEI. The V end was cut by 6 bases, the J end by 0 bases, with 12 bases between. The CDR3 contains 15 residues. The CDR3 loop reads CASREQISSYNEQFF. In DNA form, the CDR3 reads TGTGCCAGCAGGGAGCAGATTAGCTCCTACAATGAGCAGTTCTTC.

This chain joins TRBV2 and TRBJ2-7; D remains unclear. With 3 bases removed from V and 2 bases from J, the gap between germline ends came to 11 bases. The CDR3 contains 14 residues. Germline V gene lookup returns CDR1 SNHLY and CDR2 FYNNEI. CDR3 nucleotides: TGTGCCAGCAGTGAGGGCAGTTACGCCTACGAGCAGTACTTC. Amino acids: CASSEGSYAYEQYF.